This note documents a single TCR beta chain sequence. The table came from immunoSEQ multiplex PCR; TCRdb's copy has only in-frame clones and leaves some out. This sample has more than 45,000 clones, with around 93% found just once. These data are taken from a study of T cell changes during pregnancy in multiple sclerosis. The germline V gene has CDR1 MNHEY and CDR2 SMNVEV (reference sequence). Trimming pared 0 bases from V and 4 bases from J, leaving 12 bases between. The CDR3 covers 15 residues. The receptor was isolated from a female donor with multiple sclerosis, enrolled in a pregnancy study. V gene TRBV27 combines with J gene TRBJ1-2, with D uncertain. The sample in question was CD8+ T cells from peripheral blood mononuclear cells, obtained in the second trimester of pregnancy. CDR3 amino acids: CASSLSTGSSYGYTF. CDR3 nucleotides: TGTGCCAGCAGTTTATCAACGGGTTCGTCCTATGGCTACACCTTC.